This T cell receptor beta chain originates from a study of blood T cell repertoires in COVID-19 (dated by TCRdb to between 2020 and 2021). Concerning the study at large: Samples from collaborators originated in the United States, Italy and Spain and spanned both the acute and convalescent phases of COVID-19. The prospective study material was composed of cDNA or gDNA derived from T cells, B-cell-depleted T cells, or PBMCs. The dataset comprised deeply sampled blood TCRbeta repertoires from subjects exposed to, actively infected with, or recovered from COVID-19. The repertoires were released in a freely available public database meant as a resource for research on the immune response to SARS-CoV-2. Samples were obtained from the ongoing ImmuneRACE study (first 160 participants) and from some 1,300 subjects provided by 6 global collaborators. The sample metadata nearly always contained a de-identified subject ID, COVID-19 status, age in years and sex. Where available, HLA class I and class II types were obtained from metadata supplied by the sample provider rather than from assay-based typing. Study-wide conclusions, independent of this receptor: How much clinical and demographic metadata was included differed by source and by participant, and the metadata was provided uncurated.

About this clone itself: This receptor's antigen is unknown. No base-level quality is on record; no much larger clone is a single base apart.

TCRbeta CDR3 regions were amplified from genomic DNA by means of the immunoSEQ Assay, a bias-controlled multiplex PCR. Per the source publication's procedure: The number of nucleated cells in each sample was estimated by amplification of reference gene primers within the assay. To quantify the absolute abundance of each unique TCRbeta CDR3 rearrangement, sequence reads were collapsed and filtered. For each sample, productive Simpson clonality was calculated as the square root of Simpson's diversity index across productive rearrangements. TCRdb mirrors the immuneACCESS table, restricted to in-frame sequences. Some clones are absent from its copies; in checked studies, under half trace to an unresolved V gene, and the reason for the others is unknown. V and J calls and clone size come straight from that table; D and trimming were deduced from the DNA. This sample holds under 200,000 clones; 70% to 90% were observed only once. Around 4.9% of the sample lies in the top ten.

Whole blood was collected in K2EDTA tubes by collaborating institutions according to the institutions' own protocols. Collaborator samples were shipped for TCRbeta analysis as frozen whole blood, isolated PBMCs, or DNA extracted from either sample type. This clonotype originated in a woman older than 75 with acute or convalescent COVID-19. The material sequenced was peripheral blood.

The bases read TGTGCCAGCAGCGTCAGGACAGGGTCCCACACCGGGGAGCTGTTTTTT. This is translated as CASSVRTGSHTGELFF. The chain is assembled from TRBV9 and TRBJ2-2; the central 8 bases match TRBD1. The germline V gene supplies CDR1 SGDLS and CDR2 YYNGEE. Inclusive of the bounding cysteine and phenylalanine, the CDR3 is 16 residues long. Of all the DNA, just the CDR3 is kept, 48 bases in frame from base 1. Germline trimming: 2 bases from V, 3 bases from J; junction bases outside gene matches: 6.